This TCR beta chain was captured in a study of T cells in Graves' hyperthyroidism and ophthalmopathy. This clonotype was detected only a few times. Its antigen is unidentified. It was RNA transcripts that yielded the amplified TCR beta CDR3 regions. Using the HTBI primer set, a first-round RT-PCR was run on the TCR CDR3. TCRdb fed the multiplex PCR reads into MiXCR, producing one record per CDR3 protein. The profile covers around 620,000 distinct CDR3 sequences, with 11% to 15% appearing a single time and roughly 7% taken by the ten largest. Patients affected by ophthalmopathy presented a Clinical Activity Score of at least 3, a NOSPECS grade of at least 4, and disease duration below 3 months. Each diagnosis drew on symptoms, thyroxine, TRAb, thyroid ultrasound and orbital computed tomography findings. The V and J ends lost 1 base and 3 bases, in that order; junction bases with no gene match: 18. Looked up from germline, CDR1 is SGHVS and CDR2 is FQNEAQ. The CDR3 runs 20 residues.

Study-wide points: Blood shared most expanded thyroid clonotypes above 0.001.

Sequencing was done on a sample of blood. This receptor was identified in a woman between 18 and 30 years old with Graves' ophthalmopathy. This chain uses TRBV7-8 with TRBJ2-7; 10 bases are a match to TRBD2. CDR3 DNA sequence: TGTGCCAGCAGCTTAGAACGTTGGCTAGCGGGAGATTCCCGAAACTACGAGCAGTACTTC. The encoded protein is CASSLERWLAGDSRNYEQYF.